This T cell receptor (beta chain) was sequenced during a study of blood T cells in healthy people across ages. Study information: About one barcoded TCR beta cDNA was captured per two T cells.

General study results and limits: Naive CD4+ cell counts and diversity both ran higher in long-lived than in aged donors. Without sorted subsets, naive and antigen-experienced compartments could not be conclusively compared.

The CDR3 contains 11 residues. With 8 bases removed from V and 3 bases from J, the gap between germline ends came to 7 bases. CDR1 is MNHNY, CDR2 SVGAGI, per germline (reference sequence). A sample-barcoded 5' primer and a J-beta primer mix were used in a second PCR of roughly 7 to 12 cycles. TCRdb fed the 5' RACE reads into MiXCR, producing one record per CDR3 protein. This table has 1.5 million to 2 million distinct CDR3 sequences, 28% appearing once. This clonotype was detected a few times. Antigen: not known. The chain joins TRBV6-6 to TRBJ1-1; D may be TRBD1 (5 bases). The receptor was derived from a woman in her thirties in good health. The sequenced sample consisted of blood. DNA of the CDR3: TGTGCCAGCGGGGGGGACACTGAAGCTTTCTTT. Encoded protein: CASGGDTEAFF.